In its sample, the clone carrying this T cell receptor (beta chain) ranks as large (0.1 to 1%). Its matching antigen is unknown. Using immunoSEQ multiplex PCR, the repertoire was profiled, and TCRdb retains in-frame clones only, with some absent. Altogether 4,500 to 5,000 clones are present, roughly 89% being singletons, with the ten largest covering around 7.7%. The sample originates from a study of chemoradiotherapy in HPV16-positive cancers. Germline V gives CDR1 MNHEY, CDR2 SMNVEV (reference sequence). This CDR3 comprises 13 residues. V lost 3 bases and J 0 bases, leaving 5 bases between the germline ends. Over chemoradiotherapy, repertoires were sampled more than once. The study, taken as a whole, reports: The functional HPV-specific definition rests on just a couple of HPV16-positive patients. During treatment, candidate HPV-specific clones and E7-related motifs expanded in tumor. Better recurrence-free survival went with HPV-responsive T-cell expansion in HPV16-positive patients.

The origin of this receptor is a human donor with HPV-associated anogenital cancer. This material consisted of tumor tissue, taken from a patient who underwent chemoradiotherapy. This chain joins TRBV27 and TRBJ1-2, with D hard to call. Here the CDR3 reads CASSLRSNYGYTF. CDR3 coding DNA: TGTGCCAGCAGTTTGAGGTCTAACTATGGCTACACCTTC.